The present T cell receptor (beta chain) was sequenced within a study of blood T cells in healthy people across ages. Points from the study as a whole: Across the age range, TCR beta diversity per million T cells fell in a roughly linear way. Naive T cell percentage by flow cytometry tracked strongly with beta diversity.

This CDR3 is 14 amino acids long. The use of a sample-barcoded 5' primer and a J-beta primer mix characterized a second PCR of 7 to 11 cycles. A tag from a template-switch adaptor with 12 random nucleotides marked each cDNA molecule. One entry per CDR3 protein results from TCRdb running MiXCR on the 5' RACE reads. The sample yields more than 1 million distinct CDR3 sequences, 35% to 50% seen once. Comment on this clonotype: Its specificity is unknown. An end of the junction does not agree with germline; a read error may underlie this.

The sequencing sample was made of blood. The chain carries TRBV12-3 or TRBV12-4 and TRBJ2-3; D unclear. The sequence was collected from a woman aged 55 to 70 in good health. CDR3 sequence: CAGSPRPSTDTQYF. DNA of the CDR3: TGTGCCGGCAGTCCTCGACCGAGCACAGATACGCAGTATTTT.